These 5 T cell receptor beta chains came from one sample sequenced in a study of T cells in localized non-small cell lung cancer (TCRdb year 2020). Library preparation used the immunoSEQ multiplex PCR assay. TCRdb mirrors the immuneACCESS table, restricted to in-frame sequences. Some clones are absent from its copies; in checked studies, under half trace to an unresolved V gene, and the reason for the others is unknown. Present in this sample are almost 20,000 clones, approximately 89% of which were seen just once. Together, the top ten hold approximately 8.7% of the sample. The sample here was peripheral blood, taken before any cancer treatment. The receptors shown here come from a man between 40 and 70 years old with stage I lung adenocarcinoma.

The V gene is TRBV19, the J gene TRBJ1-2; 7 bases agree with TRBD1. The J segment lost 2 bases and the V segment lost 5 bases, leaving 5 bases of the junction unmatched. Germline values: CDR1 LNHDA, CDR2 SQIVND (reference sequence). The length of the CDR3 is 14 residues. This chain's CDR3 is CASSLQTGNYGYTF. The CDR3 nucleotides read TGTGCCAGTAGTCTCCAGACAGGGAACTATGGCTACACCTTC.

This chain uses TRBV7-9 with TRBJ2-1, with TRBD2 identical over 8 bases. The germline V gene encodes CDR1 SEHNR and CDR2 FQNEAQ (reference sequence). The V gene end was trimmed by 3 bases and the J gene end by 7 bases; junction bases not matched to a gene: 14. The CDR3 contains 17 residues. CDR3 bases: TGTGCCAGCAGCTTGCCTAATCAAGCGGGAGTCGGGAATGAGCAGTTCTTC. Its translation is CASSLPNQAGVGNEQFF. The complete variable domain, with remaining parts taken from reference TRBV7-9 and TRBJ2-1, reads DTGVSQNPRHKITKRGQNVTFRCDPISEHNRLYWYRQTLGQGPEFLTYFQNEAQLEKSRLLSDRFSAERPKGSFSTLEIQRTEQGDSAMYLCASSLPNQAGVGNEQFFGPGTRLTVL.

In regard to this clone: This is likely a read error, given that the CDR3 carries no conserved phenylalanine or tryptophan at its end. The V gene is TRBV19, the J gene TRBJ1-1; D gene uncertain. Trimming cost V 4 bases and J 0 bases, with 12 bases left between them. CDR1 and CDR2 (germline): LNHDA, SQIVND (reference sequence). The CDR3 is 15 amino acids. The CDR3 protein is CASSSEQTLNTEAFL. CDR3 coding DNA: TGTGCCAGTAGTAGTGAACAGACTCTGAACACTGAAGCTTTCCTT.

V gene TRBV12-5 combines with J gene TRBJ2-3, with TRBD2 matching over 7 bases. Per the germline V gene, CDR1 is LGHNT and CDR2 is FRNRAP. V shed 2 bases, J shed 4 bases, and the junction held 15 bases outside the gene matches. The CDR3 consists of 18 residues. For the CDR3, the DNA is TGTGCTAGTGGTTTGCTCCGAGACGGGAGGAGTCGAGCAGATACGCAGTATTTT. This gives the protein CASGLLRDGRSRADTQYF.

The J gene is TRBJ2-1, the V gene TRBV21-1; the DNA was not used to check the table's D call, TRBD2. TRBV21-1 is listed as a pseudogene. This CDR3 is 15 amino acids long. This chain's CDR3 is CASSPLAGSHNEQFF. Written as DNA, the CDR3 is TGTGCCAGCAGCCCACTAGCGGGGTCCCACAATGAGCAGTTCTTC.